This T cell receptor (beta chain) is drawn from a study of T cell responses to AZD1222 COVID-19 vaccine. Study-wide points: Dominant at 160-218 and 743-854, vaccine-associated CD4 TCRs also spanned spike. Clonal diversity was possibly underestimated, and white British individuals and females predominated among donors. Close to half of all spike-specific TCRs reportedly target regions of the variants that are unmutated.

The CDR3 loop spans 16 amino acids. Germline V lookup: CDR1 SGHNT, CDR2 YYREEE (reference sequence). Trimming shortened V by 0 bases and J by 11 bases, and 23 bases separated the two germline ends. Sequenced by immunoSEQ multiplex PCR; TCRdb stores in-frame clones only, minus some. The sample lists 100,000 to 150,000 clones, around 92% occurring once. Worth noting for this clone: Antigen: not known.

V is TRBV5-4 and J is TRBJ1-1; TRBD1 might be the D (5 bases). The source material was peripheral blood, sampled 28 days after the second AZD1222 dose. The TCR originated in an adult who received the AZD1222 COVID-19 vaccine. The CDR3 DNA reads as TGTGCCAGCAGCTTGGCCTCTGGGCAGGGCCGAATGGGGGCTTTCTTT. It translates to CASSLASGQGRMGAFF.